These 28 T cell receptor beta chains were all obtained from the same sample, sequenced in a study of glioma-infiltrating T cells. TCR alpha and beta CDR3 regions were amplified from RNA using iRepertoire nested multiplex PCR. TCRdb processed the multiplex PCR reads anew with MiXCR; each CDR3 protein has one entry. The data show approximately 120,000 distinct CDR3 sequences, roughly 24% seen once. The specimen was glioma tissue, nonneoplastic brain tissue, or PBMCs (not recorded which). These receptors all come from a human donor with low-grade glioma or glioblastoma, undergoing nonglioma brain surgery, or in good health (not recorded which).

This clonotype occurred many times. The CDR3 DNA is TGTGCCAGCTCACCAGGGGCCACAGATACGCAGTATTTT. This encodes CASSPGATDTQYF. The chain recombines TRBV18 with TRBJ2-3; TRBD1 is a possible D gene (5 bases). The V gene lost 2 bases and the J gene lost 2 bases, with 5 bases spanning the gap. The CDR3 sequence is 13 residues long. Germline V gene sequence: CDR1 KGHSH, CDR2 LQKENI.

The sample holds many counts of this clonotype. The chain joins TRBV20-1 to TRBJ2-5; 11 bases map to TRBD2. In germline, CDR1 is DFQATT, CDR2 SNEGSKA (reference sequence). The V segment lost 4 bases and the J segment 5 bases; nucleotides outside the gene matches: 9. The CDR3 runs 15 residues. The CDR3 nucleotides read TGCAGTGCTACCGGGACTAGCGGCATCGCGGAGACCCAGTACTTC. Translated: CSATGTSGIAETQYF.

This chain uses TRBV5-1 with TRBJ2-3; possible D gene TRBD2, 5 bases. CDR3 length: 14 amino acids. From germline, CDR1 is SGHRS and CDR2 YFSETQ. Trimming left V 4 bases short and J 1 base short, with 10 bases between. The CDR3 region has the DNA TGCGCCAGCAGCGGGGAGAAGGGCACAGATACGCAGTATTTT. As protein: CASSGEKGTDTQYF.

This clonotype was seen ten or more times. The chain joins TRBV27 to TRBJ1-2, with 8 bases identical to TRBD1. The length of the CDR3 is 12 residues. Germline-derived CDR1 and CDR2 are MNHEY and SMNVEV (reference sequence). The junction had 4 bases not matched to a gene; V was cut back by 5 bases and J by 8 bases. This CDR3 is CASSQQGEGYTF. The CDR3 bases are TGTGCCAGCAGTCAACAGGGGGAAGGCTACACCTTC.

As regards this clonotype: This may arise from a read error, as a much more abundant clone is one base away. This rearrangement joins TRBV7-2 to TRBJ2-3; 10 positions match TRBD2. V lost 2 bases to trimming and J lost 7 bases; unmatched junction nucleotides: 9. CDR1 is SGHTA and CDR2 is FQGNSA in the germline V gene. The CDR3 covers 16 residues. The DNA for the CDR3 is TGTGCCAGCAGCTTAATAGCGGGAGGTTCTCCATATACGCAGTATTTT. Protein: CASSLIAGGSPYTQYF.

The rearrangement uses TRBV7-3 and TRBJ1-1, with D unresolved. The length of the CDR3 is 15 residues. V gave up 2 bases and J gave up 1 base, with 11 bases separating them. Germline assignment: CDR1 SGHTA and CDR2 FQGTGA. This CDR3 is CASSLDLKGNTEAFF. The CDR3 bases are TGTGCCAGCAGCTTAGATTTAAAGGGGAACACTGAAGCTTTCTTT.

This clonotype appeared a few times. The V gene is TRBV14, the J gene TRBJ1-4; no clear D. Germline lookup yields CDR1 SGHDN and CDR2 FVKESK. The CDR3 has 13 residues. The V and J ends lost 1 base and 6 bases respectively, with 6 bases between them. CDR3 amino acids: CASSQVPDEKLFF. CDR3 coding DNA: TGTGCCAGCAGCCAAGTTCCGGATGAAAAACTGTTTTTT.

The chain carries TRBV10-2 and TRBJ1-4; no firm D call. The CDR3 runs to 14 residues. Germline loops: CDR1 WSHSY, CDR2 SAAADI. The ends were cut back, 6 bases at V and 5 bases at J, with 13 bases in the middle. The CDR3 bases are TGCGCCAGCAGCCCGGACGAGGAGAATGAAAAACTGTTTTTT. Its translation: CASSPDEENEKLFF.

There are many counts of this clonotype. DNA for the CDR3: TGTGCCAGCAGCCAAGACGGTCGGTTAGATGAGCAGTTCTTC. Translating it yields CASSQDGRLDEQFF. V is TRBV4-2 and J is TRBJ2-1; D remains unclear. This CDR3 is 14 amino acids long. The germline V and J ends were trimmed by 0 bases and 8 bases, with 11 bases remaining between them. Germline V CDR1 and CDR2: LGHNA, YNFKEQ.

The CDR3 sequence: CSVERTGGKEQYF. CDR3 DNA: TGCAGCGTTGAGAGGACAGGGGGAAAAGAGCAGTACTTC. The chain combines TRBV29-1 with TRBJ2-7, with 10 bases fitting TRBD1. This CDR3 comprises 13 residues. Trimming took 3 bases from V and 7 from J; bases not matched to a gene: 6. The V gene's germline CDR1 is SQVTM and CDR2 ANQGSEA.

In its sample, this clonotype was seen many times. CDR3 sequence: CATRHVDEQFF. The DNA of the CDR3 is TGTGCCACCCGTCACGTGGATGAGCAGTTCTTC. V usage is TRBV24-1 and J usage is TRBJ2-1; D uncertain. The CDR3 runs 11 residues. Germline V lookup: CDR1 KGHDR, CDR2 SFDVKD. Trimming pared 9 bases from V and 8 bases from J, leaving 10 bases between.

This clonotype was seen many times. The gene calls are TRBV4-1 and TRBJ2-7; the match to TRBD2 covers 7 bases. CDR3 length: 17 residues. The germline V gene encodes CDR1 MGHRA and CDR2 YSYEKL. Unmatched junction bases numbered 15, after V lost 1 base and J lost 6 bases. This chain's CDR3 is CASSQGPAAGVVGEQYF. The CDR3 nucleotides read TGCGCCAGCAGCCAAGGCCCGGCGGCGGGAGTGGTTGGCGAGCAGTACTTC.

The chain employs TRBV29-1 and TRBJ1-1; D gene ambiguous. Germline V gene sequence: CDR1 SQVTM, CDR2 ANQGSEA. The CDR3 covers 13 residues. Trimming shortened V by 5 bases and J by 4 bases, and 14 bases separated the two germline ends. In DNA, the CDR3 is TGCAGCGTTACTGCGGGATATGGCACTGAAGCTTTCTTT. Translation: CSVTAGYGTEAFF.

This clonotype was seen at least ten times. The rearrangement uses TRBV24-1 and TRBJ2-3; no clear D. There are 15 residues in the CDR3. CDR1 and CDR2 from the germline V gene are KGHDR and SFDVKD. V lost 0 bases and J 5 bases, leaving 11 bases between the germline ends. The CDR3 region is CATSDLDSVEDTQYF. The CDR3 DNA is TGTGCCACCAGTGATTTGGATTCGGTGGAAGATACGCAGTATTTT.

As concerns this clonotype: This may be a read error, as it is one base from a much larger clone. CDR3: CASGVLGQPSSHNSPLHF. CDR3 DNA sequence: TGTGCCAGCGGAGTCCTCGGACAGCCCAGCTCCCATAATTCACCCCTCCACTTT. The chain employs TRBV28 and TRBJ1-6; tentative D call: TRBD1 (6 bases). The CDR3 is 18 amino acids. CDR1 and CDR2 from the germline V gene are MDHEN and SYDVKM.

The rearrangement uses TRBV5-1 and TRBJ2-1; D is perhaps TRBD2 (6 bases). The CDR3 totals 16 residues. Per germline, CDR1 SGHRS and CDR2 YFSETQ. The V and J ends lost 2 bases and 2 bases respectively, with 14 bases between them. The CDR3 spells CASSFQVGSPYNEQFF. CDR3 sequence (DNA): TGCGCCAGCAGCTTCCAAGTCGGGAGCCCCTACAATGAGCAGTTCTTC.

The rearrangement uses TRBV29-1 and TRBJ2-1; no clear D gene. This CDR3 is 13 amino acids long. The germline V and J ends were trimmed by 4 bases and 0 bases, with 7 bases remaining between them. Germline-derived CDR1 and CDR2 are SQVTM and ANQGSEA. CDR3 DNA sequence: TGCAGCGTTGGGGAAAGCTCCTACAATGAGCAGTTCTTC. As protein: CSVGESSYNEQFF.

This clonotype was seen at least ten times. The chain combines TRBV28 with TRBJ1-2; no clear D. Germline assignment: CDR1 MDHEN and CDR2 SYDVKM. CDR3 length: 13 residues. V lost 5 bases, J lost 1 base, and 8 bases lay in between. This chain's CDR3 is CASSLTSNYGYTF. For the CDR3, the DNA is TGTGCCAGCAGTCTCACAAGTAACTATGGCTACACCTTC.

The genes are TRBV10-3 and TRBJ2-6; tentatively, D is TRBD2 (7 bases). Deletions cut 7 bases from V and 2 bases from J, with 12 bases between. The germline V gene has CDR1 ENHRY and CDR2 SYGVKD. The CDR3 length is 15 residues. CDR3 sequence (DNA): TGTGCCATCAATAGGGGGGGCCCTGGGGCCAACGTCCTGACTTTC. As protein: CAINRGGPGANVLTF.

In this sample, this clonotype turned up a few times. The chain recombines TRBV29-1 with TRBJ2-1; 7 bases agree with TRBD2. Germline CDR1 reads SQVTM; CDR2 reads ANQGSEA. This CDR3 spans 15 amino acids. Germline trimming cut 3 bases from V and 0 bases from J; bases unmatched to any gene: 5. CDR3 loop: CSVDPSGASYNEQFF. CDR3 bases: TGCAGCGTTGATCCGAGCGGGGCCTCCTACAATGAGCAGTTCTTC.

V and J are TRBV12-3 or TRBV12-4 and TRBJ1-5; D call uncertain. V dropped 2 bases and J dropped 1 base, with 15 bases sitting between them. The CDR3 runs to 17 residues. CDR3 protein: CASSLTYEEGSNQPQHF. The CDR3 DNA is TGTGCCAGCAGTTTAACCTATGAGGAGGGAAGCAATCAGCCCCAGCATTTT.

As regards this clonotype: One base away lies a much larger clone, so this may be a sequencing read error. The gene calls are TRBV28 and TRBJ2-1, with D perhaps TRBD1 or TRBD2 (6 bases each). Germline V gives CDR1 MDHEN, CDR2 SYDVKM. CDR3 length: 13 residues. CDR3 sequence: CASSSGANKEQFF. Here the CDR3 DNA reads TGTGCCAGCAGTTCGGGGGCGAACAAAGAGCAGTTCTTC.

On this clonotype: The CDR3 does not close with the conserved phenylalanine or tryptophan, likely indicating a read error. The rearrangement joins TRBV12-3 or TRBV12-4 to TRBJ2-6; D not resolved. V lost 4 bases, J lost 1 base, and 8 bases lay in between. The CDR3 has 15 amino acids. For the CDR3, the DNA is TGTGCCAGCAGTTCTGTTCGGTCTGGGGCCAACGTCCTGACTTCC. Its protein is CASSSVRSGANVLTS.

V and J are TRBV4-1 and TRBJ2-7, with no clear D. Germline V gene data show CDR1 as MGHRA and CDR2 as YSYEKL. The CDR3 extends over 15 amino acids. Trimming stripped 4 bases from V and 5 bases from J, with 18 bases between. The CDR3 spells CASSLSFASDHEQYF. The CDR3, as DNA: TGCGCCAGCAGCCTAAGCTTCGCCTCGGACCACGAGCAGTACTTC.

V usage is TRBV20-1 and J usage is TRBJ2-5, with TRBD2 as a possible D gene (5 bases). The CDR3 length is 14 residues. The germline V gene encodes CDR1 DFQATT and CDR2 SNEGSKA (reference sequence). CDR3 sequence (DNA): TGCGGTGATAGAGATCCCGGACGAGGGGAGACCCAGTACTTC. As protein: CGDRDPGRGETQYF.

This clonotype occurred many times. The chain carries TRBV7-9 and TRBJ2-3, with TRBD2 identical over 8 bases. This CDR3 contains 16 residues. Germline V gene lookup returns CDR1 SEHNR and CDR2 FQNEAQ (reference sequence). After removal of 5 bases from V and 4 bases from J, the junction contained 11 bases not matched to a gene. The CDR3 DNA sequence: TGTGCCAGCAGCCGCGCAAGCGGGAGCGGCGCAGATACGCAGTATTTT. Translating gives CASSRASGSGADTQYF.

This clonotype occurred once. A read error may be the cause here, since a much bigger clone is one base away. This chain connects TRBV5-1 to TRBJ2-3; possibly TRBD2 for D (6 bases). CDR1 is SGHRS and CDR2 is YFSETQ in the germline V gene. CDR3 length: 15 amino acids. The V and J ends lost 6 bases and 1 base respectively, with 15 bases between them. The CDR3: CASNLQASGTDTQYF. The DNA of the CDR3 is TGCGCCAGCAACTTACAGGCTAGCGGCACAGATACGCAGTATTTT.

This clonotype was counted ten times or more. The chain has TRBV2 and TRBJ2-1, with 9 bases identical to TRBD2. J lost 1 base, V lost 8 bases, and 9 bases had no gene match. This CDR3 spans 16 amino acids. Germline CDR1 and CDR2: SNHLY and FYNNEI. For the CDR3, the DNA is TGTGCCAGCCTGGACGGGACTAGCTTTTCCTACAATGAGCAGTTCTTC. Translation gives CASLDGTSFSYNEQFF.